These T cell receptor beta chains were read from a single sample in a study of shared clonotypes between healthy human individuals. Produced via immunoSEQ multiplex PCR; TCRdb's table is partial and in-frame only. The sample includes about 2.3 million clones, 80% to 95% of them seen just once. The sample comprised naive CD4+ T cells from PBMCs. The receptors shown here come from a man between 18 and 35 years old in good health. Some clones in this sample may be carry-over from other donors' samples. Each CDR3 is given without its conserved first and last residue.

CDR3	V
ASSPGARSEAF	TRBV16
ASSQSWREQGASGANVLT	TRBV23-1
ASSGVPWQLF	TRBV2
ASSPGTTNTGELF	TRBV5-1
ATSRDLSGGSYEQY	TRBV15
ASSFGLGKAQY	TRBV11-3
ASSLIGEQF	TRBV11-2
ASQTGIIGYGYT	TRBV28
ASTPPGNTEAF	TRBV28
ASSYRIQETQY	TRBV5-1
ASSHQGIASAGELF	TRBV14
ASSQAWEIYEQY	TRBV4-1
ASSDNNYGYT	TRBV6-4
ASSRSGTSVNTGELF	TRBV9
SVARTSYEQY	TRBV29-1
ASRLGTLAKETQY	TRBV2
ASRKNTEAF	TRBV28
ASAVTEGNIQY	TRBV12-5
ASVGWGGSKYEQY	TRBV27
ATGAMNTEAF	TRBV28
ASSQGGGNYGYT	TRBV4-2
ASSFDGLGSGNTIY	TRBV28
ASSFPRGFTDTQY	TRBV28
ASSSHPGQGGETQY	TRBV5-4
ASSDEPGTYEQY	TRBV6-1
ASRASAPYNEQF	TRBV2
ASSFRPSTDTQY	TRBV27
ASSLWGPNTEAF	TRBV28
ATNEGRVTDTQY	TRBV19
SARGEETQY	TRBV20-1
ASSYPGGGEAF	TRBV7-2
ASSLFRRGRDEQF	TRBV7-9
ASSTGRAKNIQY	TRBV28
ASSLDRFSKQY	TRBV11-3
ASSSIAGSNEQF	TRBV7-9
AWGTGIVQF	TRBV30
ASSFSRDSYEQY	TRBV11-1
ASSRGNEQF	TRBV19
SVARQGLSTGELF	TRBV29-1
ASSLSGTGVTGELF	TRBV28
ASSLGYGSTEAF	TRBV7-8
ASSQDVVYEQY	TRBV4-3
ASSYSPGVGAEAF	TRBV6-5
AISVPGTDTQY	TRBV10-3